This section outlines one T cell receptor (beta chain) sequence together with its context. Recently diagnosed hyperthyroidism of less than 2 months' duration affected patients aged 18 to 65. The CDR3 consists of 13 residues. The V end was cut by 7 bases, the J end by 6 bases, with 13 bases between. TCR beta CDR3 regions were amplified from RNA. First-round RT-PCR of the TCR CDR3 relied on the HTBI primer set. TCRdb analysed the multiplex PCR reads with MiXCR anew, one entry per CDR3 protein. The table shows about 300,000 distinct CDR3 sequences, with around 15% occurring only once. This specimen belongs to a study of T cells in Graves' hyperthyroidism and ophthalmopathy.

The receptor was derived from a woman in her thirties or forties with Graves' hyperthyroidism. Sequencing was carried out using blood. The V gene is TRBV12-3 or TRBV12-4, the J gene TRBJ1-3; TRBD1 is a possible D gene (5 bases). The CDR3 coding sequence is TGTGCCAGCAACGAGGGGATGGAAAACACCATATATTTT. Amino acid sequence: CASNEGMENTIYF.